Below, 8 T cell receptor beta chains from the same sample are listed, as sequenced in a study of identical twins. TCRdb processed the 5' RACE reads anew with MiXCR; each CDR3 protein has one entry. The sample includes under 1 million distinct CDR3 sequences, 9% to 15% seen only once; the top ten take around 1.6%. This same sample was also taken into another study, of yellow fever vaccine responses in identical twins.

Sequencing was performed on PBMCs. Receptors originate from a woman between 18 and 29 years old in good health.

This clonotype was recorded at least ten times. This chain links TRBV29-1 with TRBJ1-1; unclear D gene. The CDR3 contains 10 residues. In germline, CDR1 is SQVTM, CDR2 ANQGSEA. The V end was cut by 7 bases, the J end by 3 bases, with 6 bases between. CDR3 sequence (DNA): TGCAGCGCCCAGTACACTGAAGCTTTCTTT. Its protein is CSAQYTEAFF. Using reference TRBV29-1 and TRBJ1-1 for the parts outside the CDR3, the full variable domain is SAVISQKPSRDICQRGTSLTIQCQVDSQVTMMFWYRQQPGQSLTLIATANQGSEATYESGFVIDKFPISRPNLTFSTLTVSNMSPEDSSIYLCSAQYTEAFFGQGTRLTVV.

The sample holds a few counts of this clonotype. This rearrangement joins TRBV3-1 to TRBJ2-1, with a possible D match to TRBD2 (6 bases). Trimming removed 3 bases at V and 7 bases at J, with 16 bases between. Germline CDR1 and CDR2: LGHDT and YNNKEL (reference sequence). The CDR3 loop spans 15 amino acids. The CDR3 spells CASSQGGGGWNEQFF. The CDR3, as DNA: TGTGCCAGCAGCCAGGGGGGTGGCGGATGGAATGAGCAGTTCTTC.

The chain links TRBV6-1 to TRBJ2-1; TRBD2 matches at 7 bases. Germline loops: CDR1 MNHNS, CDR2 SASEGT. The CDR3 has 17 amino acids. V gave up 5 bases and J gave up 3 bases; unmatched junction bases: 13. Written as DNA, the CDR3 is TGTGCCAGCAGTCCCGCCGTAGCGGGCGCTCTCTACAATGAGCAGTTCTTC. Translated: CASSPAVAGALYNEQFF.

This clonotype was observed a handful of times. The chain is built from TRBV29-1 and TRBJ2-7; maybe TRBD2 (6 bases). Trimming pared 3 bases from V and 3 bases from J, leaving 18 bases between. The CDR3 has 15 residues. Germline loops: CDR1 SQVTM, CDR2 ANQGSEA. The CDR3 sequence is CSVEWARGRGYEQYF. The CDR3 bases are TGCAGCGTTGAGTGGGCTCGGGGGAGAGGCTACGAGCAGTACTTC.

This clonotype was found a few times. The chain recombines TRBV20-1 with TRBJ2-5; a weak D match, TRBD2 (6 bases). V lost 1 base, J lost 1 base, and 10 bases lay in between. The CDR3 contains 14 residues. From germline, CDR1 is DFQATT and CDR2 SNEGSKA (reference sequence). The CDR3: CSARVGGFQETQYF. The CDR3 nucleotides are TGCAGTGCTAGAGTGGGGGGATTCCAAGAGACCCAGTACTTC.

The chain recombines TRBV7-7 with TRBJ2-5, with D perhaps matching TRBD1 or TRBD2 (5 bases each). This CDR3 is built from 14 residues. CDR1 and CDR2 (germline): SSHAT, FNYEAQ (reference sequence). Trimming shortened V by 0 bases and J by 5 bases, and 10 bases separated the two germline ends. The CDR3 bases are TGTGCCAGCAGCTTAGCTTTCGGGGCGGAGACCCAGTACTTC. Translating gives CASSLAFGAETQYF.

This clonotype was counted ten times or more. The V gene is TRBV24-1, the J gene TRBJ2-1; tentatively, D is TRBD1 (6 bases). The germline gives CDR1 KGHDR, CDR2 SFDVKD. The CDR3 covers 13 residues. Trimming removed 4 bases from V and 9 bases from J, with 12 bases in between. CDR3 sequence reads: CATSDRTVFEQFF. DNA for the CDR3: TGTGCCACCAGTGACCGGACAGTGTTTGAGCAGTTCTTC.

The rearrangement joins TRBV7-9 to TRBJ2-1; D possibly corresponds to TRBD2 (6 bases). The V and J ends lost 5 bases and 3 bases respectively, with 14 bases between them. The CDR3 spans 15 residues. Germline-derived CDR1 and CDR2 are SEHNR and FQNEAQ (reference sequence). CDR3 protein: CASSPRASVYNEQFF. In DNA, the CDR3 is TGTGCCAGCAGCCCCAGGGCTAGCGTCTACAATGAGCAGTTCTTC.